The 23 T cell receptor beta chains below come from one sample, sequenced in a study of technical replicates of blood from a handful of donors. Data came from immunoSEQ multiplex PCR; TCRdb stores just in-frame clones and leaves some out. In the table there are around 80,000 clones, 95% to 98% of which are singletons. What was sequenced was T cells isolated from PBMCs. All receptors derive from a human donor in good health.

This rearrangement joins TRBV10-3 to TRBJ1-4, with 9 bases matching TRBD1. V trimming: 2 bases; J trimming: 7 bases; junction bases outside the gene matches: 2. The germline gives CDR1 ENHRY, CDR2 SYGVKD. This CDR3 region has 14 residues. For the CDR3, the DNA is TGTGCCATCAGTGAGACAGGGGGCAGTGAAAAACTGTTTTTT. This codes for CAISETGGSEKLFF.

The chain combines TRBV11-2 with TRBJ2-7, with TRBD2 as a possible D gene (5 bases). The CDR3 covers 12 residues. The germline V and J ends were trimmed by 4 bases and 10 bases, with 14 bases remaining between them. The germline V gene has CDR1 SGHAT and CDR2 FQNNGV. In nucleotides, the CDR3 is TGTGCCAGCAGCTCCGAGGGCCGGGGTCAGTACTTC. Protein sequence: CASSSEGRGQYF.

The chain links TRBV6-6 to TRBJ1-2; tentatively, D is TRBD1 (5 bases). CDR3 length: 13 amino acids. The germline V and J ends were trimmed by 5 bases and 5 bases, with 12 bases remaining between them. Germline CDR1 MNHNY, CDR2 SVGAGI (reference sequence). The CDR3 loop is CASSHRTFYGYTF. CDR3 nucleotides: TGTGCCAGCAGTCATAGGACATTTTATGGCTACACCTTC.

The genes are TRBV5-1 and TRBJ2-7; unclear D gene. The germline V and J ends were trimmed by 0 bases and 3 bases, with 4 bases remaining between them. In germline, CDR1 is SGHRS, CDR2 YFSETQ. This CDR3 has 12 amino acids. CDR3 bases: TGCGCCAGCAGCTTGGATCTCTACGAGCAGTACTTC. Amino acid sequence: CASSLDLYEQYF.

The chain joins TRBV28 to TRBJ2-5; D is possibly TRBD2 (5 bases). This CDR3 is 15 amino acids long. Germline CDR1 reads MDHEN; CDR2 reads SYDVKM. With 3 bases removed from V and 3 bases from J, the gap between germline ends came to 14 bases. This chain's CDR3 is CASSFVAGMEETQYF. CDR3 bases: TGTGCCAGCAGTTTTGTGGCGGGCATGGAAGAGACCCAGTACTTC. Full variable domain (missing parts from reference TRBV28 and TRBJ2-5): DVKVTQSSRYLVKRTGEKVFLECVQDMDHENMFWYRQDPGLGLRLIYFSYDVKMKEKGDIPEGYSVSREKKERFSLILESASTNQTSMYLCASSFVAGMEETQYFGPGTRLLVL.

The CDR3 here is CASSQVGDSSDGYTF. CDR3 sequence (DNA): TGCGCCAGCAGCCAAGTCGGAGACAGTTCTGACGGCTACACCTTC. The chain has TRBV4-1 and TRBJ1-2, with a possible D match to TRBD1 (5 bases). Germline loops: CDR1 MGHRA, CDR2 YSYEKL. The CDR3 is 15 amino acids. V dropped 1 base and J dropped 8 bases, with 17 bases sitting between them.

V is TRBV10-1 and J is TRBJ2-2, with no clear D. The CDR3 consists of 12 residues. The germline V gene has CDR1 WNHNN and CDR2 SYGVQD (reference sequence). The V and J ends lost 4 bases and 6 bases respectively, with 6 bases between them. Written as DNA, the CDR3 is TGCGCCAGCAGTGGCGGTTCCGGGGAGCTGTTTTTT. This gives the protein CASSGGSGELFF.

The chain couples TRBV25-1 to TRBJ2-2; D possibly corresponds to TRBD2 (7 bases). The V end lost 9 bases, the J end lost 6 bases, and 17 bases lay between the germline ends. In germline, CDR1 is MGHDK, CDR2 SYGVNS. The CDR3 sequence is 14 residues long. CDR3 amino acids: CASTAGGQAGELFF. The CDR3, as DNA: TGTGCCAGTACCGCCGGGGGGCAGGCCGGGGAGCTGTTTTTT.

The gene calls are TRBV12-5 and TRBJ1-2; 9 nucleotides align to TRBD1. V gave up 5 bases and J gave up 8 bases; unmatched junction bases: 6. The germline V gene encodes CDR1 LGHNT and CDR2 FRNRAP. This CDR3 region has 13 residues. The CDR3 coding sequence is TGTGCTAGTGGTACCTGGACAGGGGAGGGCTACACCTTC. Amino acid sequence: CASGTWTGEGYTF.

The rearrangement uses TRBV9 and TRBJ1-1; D is perhaps TRBD1 (5 bases). The germline V gene has CDR1 SGDLS and CDR2 YYNGEE. The CDR3 consists of 12 residues. The V end was cut by 0 bases, the J end by 11 bases, with 11 bases between. The CDR3 is CASSVVRDGAFF. In nucleotides, the CDR3 is TGTGCCAGCAGCGTAGTCAGGGATGGGGCTTTCTTT.

The chain couples TRBV11-2 to TRBJ2-1, with TRBD2 matching 15 bases. From germline, CDR1 is SGHAT and CDR2 FQNNGV. Trimming took 0 bases from V and 2 from J; bases not matched to a gene: 8. This CDR3 is built from 20 residues. CDR3 coding DNA: TGTGCCAGCAGCTTAGATGGACTAGCGGGGGGGCAAGTAACCTACAATGAGCAGTTCTTC. Translation: CASSLDGLAGGQVTYNEQFF.

The chain is built from TRBV7-2 and TRBJ1-5; D uncertain. Germline values: CDR1 SGHTA, CDR2 FQGNSA. Trimming removed 8 bases from V and 7 bases from J, with 18 bases in between. The CDR3 spans 14 residues. CDR3 nucleotide sequence: TGTGCCAGCGCAGCTCTAGCCTCCCAGCAGCCCCAGCATTTT. It specifies CASAALASQQPQHF.

The chain uses TRBV11-2 and TRBJ2-3; 8 nucleotides match TRBD2. The J segment lost 11 bases and the V segment lost 5 bases, leaving 6 bases of the junction unmatched. From germline, CDR1 is SGHAT and CDR2 FQNNGV. The CDR3 has 12 residues. The CDR3 DNA sequence: TGTGCCAGCAGCCGTAACGGGGGGGGGCAGTATTTT. Translation: CASSRNGGGQYF. The variable domain in full, with the rest retrieved from reference TRBV11-2 and TRBJ2-3, is EAGVAQSPRYKIIEKRQSVAFWCNPISGHATLYWYQQILGQGPKLLIQFQNNGVVDDSQLPKDRFSAERLKGVDSTLKIQPAKLEDSAVYLCASSRNGGGQYFGPGTRLTVL.

The V gene is TRBV6-1, the J gene TRBJ2-7, with a weak D call TRBD2 (7 bases). CDR1 is MNHNS and CDR2 is SASEGT in the germline V gene. Trimming took off 7 bases at V and 4 bases at J, with 11 bases between the two ends. CDR3 length: 12 residues. The CDR3 region has the DNA TGTGCCAGCACACAGGGAGGGTACGAGCAGTACTTC. This encodes CASTQGGYEQYF.

V is TRBV7-9 and J is TRBJ1-1; no reliable D call. The CDR3 consists of 13 residues. The V gene lost 5 bases and the J gene lost 3 bases, with 10 bases spanning the gap. The germline V gene encodes CDR1 SEHNR and CDR2 FQNEAQ (reference sequence). The CDR3 is CASSSDRYTEAFF. The CDR3 bases are TGTGCCAGCAGCAGCGATAGGTACACTGAAGCTTTCTTT.

V and J are TRBV7-9 and TRBJ2-2, with D possibly matching TRBD1 (5 bases). Germline CDR1 SEHNR, CDR2 FQNEAQ (reference sequence). Deletions cut 2 bases from V and 6 bases from J, with 7 bases between. This CDR3 is 13 amino acids long. The DNA for the CDR3 is TGTGCCAGCAGCTTAAAAGGGGCCGGGGAGCTGTTTTTT. It specifies CASSLKGAGELFF.

The chain recombines TRBV28 with TRBJ2-1; TRBD2 matches at 9 bases. Germline trimming cut 7 bases from V and 10 bases from J; bases unmatched to any gene: 17. The CDR3 loop spans 16 amino acids. Germline values: CDR1 MDHEN, CDR2 SYDVKM. The CDR3: CASNLHRAGGEAEQFF. The CDR3, as DNA: TGTGCCAGCAATCTTCATCGAGCGGGAGGCGAAGCCGAGCAGTTCTTC.

V is TRBV6-1 and J is TRBJ1-1; maybe TRBD1 (6 bases). The V end was cut by 0 bases, the J end by 4 bases, with 12 bases between. The CDR3 loop spans 15 amino acids. Germline CDR1 is MNHNS and CDR2 is SASEGT. This CDR3 is CASSEALGGATEAFF. CDR3 in DNA: TGTGCCAGCAGTGAAGCGCTCGGGGGGGCCACTGAAGCTTTCTTT.

The chain recombines TRBV9 with TRBJ2-7, with 8 nucleotides matching TRBD2. Per the germline V gene, CDR1 is SGDLS and CDR2 is YYNGEE. V dropped 0 bases and J dropped 5; count of bases not matched to a gene: 10. The CDR3 covers 16 residues. The CDR3 reads CASSVVERERPHEQYF. In DNA form, the CDR3 reads TGTGCCAGCAGCGTAGTTGAGCGGGAGCGGCCCCACGAGCAGTACTTC.

The chain employs TRBV27 and TRBJ1-1, with a tentative D call TRBD1 (5 bases). This CDR3 is built from 16 residues. CDR1 is MNHEY and CDR2 is SMNVEV in the germline V gene (reference sequence). V lost 2 bases and J 1 base, leaving 14 bases between the germline ends. CDR3 region: CASSLRRLTENTEAFF. CDR3 nucleotide sequence: TGTGCCAGCAGTTTACGACGATTGACAGAGAACACTGAAGCTTTCTTT.

The chain is built from TRBV7-2 and TRBJ2-7, with TRBD1 matching 9 bases. V was pared by 7 bases and J by 7 bases, with 8 bases of the junction left unmatched. This CDR3 comprises 13 residues. Germline loops: CDR1 SGHTA, CDR2 FQGNSA. CDR3 DNA sequence: TGTGCCAGCACCACAGGGGGCCGTTTAGAGCAGTACTTC. This sequence encodes CASTTGGRLEQYF.

The chain couples TRBV19 to TRBJ2-1; possibly TRBD2 for D (5 bases). Germline V gene data show CDR1 as LNHDA and CDR2 as SQIVND (reference sequence). This CDR3 has 15 amino acids. V lost 3 bases and J lost 0, with 9 bases in between. The DNA for the CDR3 is TGTGCCAGTAGTATGGACTCTAGCTCCTACAATGAGCAGTTCTTC. This translates into CASSMDSSSYNEQFF.

The gene calls are TRBV7-8 and TRBJ1-4; no reliable D call. This CDR3 has 16 residues. Germline assignment: CDR1 SGHVS and CDR2 FQNEAQ. Trimming removed 2 bases from V and 7 bases from J, with 17 bases in between. CDR3 DNA: TGTGCCAGCAGCTTAACCGCCTCAGCTAGAGGTGAAAAACTGTTTTTT. Translating it yields CASSLTASARGEKLFF.